These 6 T cell receptor beta chains came from one sample sequenced in a study of blood T cell repertoires in COVID-19 (dated by TCRdb to about 2020). The protocol used for the library was the immunoSEQ multiplex PCR assay. TCRdb obtained this table from immuneACCESS and retained in-frame rearrangements with V and J assigned. These tables miss some clones; where compared with another copy, unresolved V genes account for less than half of the shortfall, and the remainder is unexplained. The sample table holds over 200,000 clones, of which around nine tenths were seen once. The ten largest account for 2.5% to 3.5% of the sample. Source material: peripheral blood. Receptor source: a woman in her sixties or seventies with acute or convalescent COVID-19.

The chain has TRBV6-5 and TRBJ2-7; D is unresolved. The CDR3 extends over 13 amino acids. Deletions cut 6 bases from V and 3 bases from J, with 12 bases between. Germline assignment: CDR1 MNHEY and CDR2 SVGAGI. The CDR3 nucleotides read TGTGCCAGCAGACCATCCGGGTTCTACGAGCAGTACTTC. This sequence encodes CASRPSGFYEQYF.

V gene TRBV28 combines with J gene TRBJ2-7; a weak D match, TRBD2 (7 bases). V lost 10 bases to trimming and J lost 7 bases, with 20 bases between them. Looked up from germline, CDR1 is MDHEN and CDR2 is SYDVKM. The CDR3 consists of 13 residues. CDR3 coding DNA: TGTGCCATCTATAGCGAAAGGGGGGGAGAGCAGTACTTC. Its protein product is CAIYSERGGEQYF.

The chain has TRBV27 and TRBJ1-4; 10 bases line up with TRBD1. V lost 6 bases, J lost 10 bases, and 11 bases stayed unmatched. Germline V lookup: CDR1 MNHEY, CDR2 SMNVEV (reference sequence). There are 15 residues in the CDR3. The CDR3 DNA reads as TGTGCCAGCAGCAAGCCGGGACAGGGGAAAGGAAAACTGTTTTTT. Translated, it gives CASSKPGQGKGKLFF.

The chain links TRBV18 to TRBJ1-1; D perhaps matches TRBD1 (6 bases). With 5 bases removed from V and 5 bases from J, the gap between germline ends came to 21 bases. This CDR3 is 16 amino acids long. Germline V gives CDR1 KGHSH, CDR2 LQKENI. The chain's CDR3 is CASSGKRTVGETEAFF. The CDR3 DNA follows: TGTGCCAGCTCAGGGAAAAGGACAGTGGGGGAAACTGAAGCTTTCTTT. Combining the CDR3 with reference TRBV18 and TRBJ1-1 gives the whole variable domain NAGVMQNPRHLVRRRGQEARLRCSPMKGHSHVYWYRQLPEEGLKFMVYLQKENIIDESGMPKERFSAEFPKEGPSILRIQQVVRGDSAAYFCASSGKRTVGETEAFFGQGTRLTVV.

The CDR3 DNA follows: TGTGCCAGCAGCTACCGGGACTACTCCTACAATGAGCAGTTCTTC. It encodes CASSYRDYSYNEQFF. The chain links TRBV7-2 to TRBJ2-1; TRBD2 matches 7 bases. The V segment lost 4 bases and the J segment 0 bases; nucleotides outside the gene matches: 3. CDR3 length: 15 amino acids. The germline CDR1 and CDR2 sequences are SGHTA and FQGNSA.

This chain connects TRBV19 to TRBJ1-3; 8 nucleotides align to TRBD1. The CDR3 is made up of 15 amino acids. V lost 4 bases to trimming and J lost 2 bases; unmatched junction nucleotides: 4. The V gene's germline CDR1 is LNHDA and CDR2 SQIVND (reference sequence). The CDR3 nucleotides are TGTGCCAGTAGTAGAGACAGGGGTCCTGGAAACACCATATATTTT. This encodes CASSRDRGPGNTIYF.